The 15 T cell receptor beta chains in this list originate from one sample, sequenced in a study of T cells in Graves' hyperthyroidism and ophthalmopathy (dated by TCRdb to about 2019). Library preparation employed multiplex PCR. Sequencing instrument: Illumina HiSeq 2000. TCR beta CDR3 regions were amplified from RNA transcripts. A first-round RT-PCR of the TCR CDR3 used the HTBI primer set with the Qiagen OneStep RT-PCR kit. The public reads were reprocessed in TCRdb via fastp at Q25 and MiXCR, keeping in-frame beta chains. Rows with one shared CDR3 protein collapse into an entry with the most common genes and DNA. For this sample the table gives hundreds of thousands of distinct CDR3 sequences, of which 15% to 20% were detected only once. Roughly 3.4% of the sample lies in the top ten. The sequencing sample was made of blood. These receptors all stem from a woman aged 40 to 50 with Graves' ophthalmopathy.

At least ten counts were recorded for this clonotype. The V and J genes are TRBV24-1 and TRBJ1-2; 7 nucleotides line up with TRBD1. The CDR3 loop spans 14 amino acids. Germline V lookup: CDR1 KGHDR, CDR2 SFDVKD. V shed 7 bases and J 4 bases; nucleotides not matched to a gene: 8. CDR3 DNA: TGTGCCACCAGCAGGACAGGCATGAGCTATGGCTACACCTTC. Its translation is CATSRTGMSYGYTF.

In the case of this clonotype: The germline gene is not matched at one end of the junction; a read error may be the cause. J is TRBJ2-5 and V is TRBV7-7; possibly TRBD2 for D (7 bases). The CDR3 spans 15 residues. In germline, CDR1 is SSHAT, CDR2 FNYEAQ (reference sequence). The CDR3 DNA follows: TGTGCTAGCAGCCCCAAGGGGGGGCCGCAAGAGACCCAGTACTTC. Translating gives CASSPKGGPQETQYF.

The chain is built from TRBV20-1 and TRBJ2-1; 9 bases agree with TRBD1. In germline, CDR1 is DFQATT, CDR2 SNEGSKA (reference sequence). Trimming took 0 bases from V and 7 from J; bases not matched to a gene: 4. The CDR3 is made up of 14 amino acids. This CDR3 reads CSAREGQGVNEQFF. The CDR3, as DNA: TGCAGTGCTAGAGAGGGACAGGGTGTTAATGAGCAGTTCTTC.

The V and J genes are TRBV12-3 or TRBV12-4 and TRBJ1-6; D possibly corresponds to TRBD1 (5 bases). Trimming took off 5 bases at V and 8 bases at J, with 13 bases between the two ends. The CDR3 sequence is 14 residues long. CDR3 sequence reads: CASSQGVPDSPLHF. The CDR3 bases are TGTGCCAGCAGTCAAGGGGTTCCCGATTCACCCCTCCACTTT.

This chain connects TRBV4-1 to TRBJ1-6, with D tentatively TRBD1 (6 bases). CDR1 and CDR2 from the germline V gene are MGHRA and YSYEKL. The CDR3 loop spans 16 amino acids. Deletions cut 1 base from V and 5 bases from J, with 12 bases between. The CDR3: CASSQVPGANNSPLHF. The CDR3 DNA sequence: TGCGCCAGCAGCCAAGTACCGGGGGCGAATAATTCACCCCTCCACTTT.

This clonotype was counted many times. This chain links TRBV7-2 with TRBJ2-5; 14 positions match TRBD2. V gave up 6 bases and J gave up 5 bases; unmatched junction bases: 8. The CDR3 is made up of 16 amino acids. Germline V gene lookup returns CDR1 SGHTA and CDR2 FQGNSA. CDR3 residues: CASRLGLAGVRETQYF. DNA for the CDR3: TGTGCCAGCAGATTGGGACTAGCGGGGGTTCGGGAGACCCAGTACTTC.

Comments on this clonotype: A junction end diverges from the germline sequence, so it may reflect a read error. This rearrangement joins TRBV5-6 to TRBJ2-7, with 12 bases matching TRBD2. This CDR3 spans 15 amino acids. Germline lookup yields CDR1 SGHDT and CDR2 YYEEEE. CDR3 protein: CASSRLAGVSHEQYF. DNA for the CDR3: TGTGCCAGCAGCAGACTAGCGGGAGTCTCCCACGAGCAGTACTTC. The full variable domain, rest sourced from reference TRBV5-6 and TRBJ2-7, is DAGVTQSPTHLIKTRGQQVTLRCSPKSGHDTVSWYQQALGQGPQFIFQYYEEEERQRGNFPDRFSGHQFPNYSSELNVNALLLGDSALYLCASSRLAGVSHEQYFGPGTRLTVT.

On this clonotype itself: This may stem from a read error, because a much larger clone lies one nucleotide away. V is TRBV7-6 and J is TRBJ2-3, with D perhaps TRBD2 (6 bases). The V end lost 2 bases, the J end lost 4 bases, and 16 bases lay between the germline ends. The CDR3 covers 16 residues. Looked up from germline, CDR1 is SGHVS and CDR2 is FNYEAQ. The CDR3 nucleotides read TGTGCCAGCAGCTTAACATCCAGGGCTAGCGCAGATACGCAGTATTTT. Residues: CASSLTSRASADTQYF. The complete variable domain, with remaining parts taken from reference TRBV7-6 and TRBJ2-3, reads GAGVSQSPRYKVTKRGQDVALRCDPISGHVSLYWYRQALGQGPEFLTYFNYEAQQDKSGLPNDRFSAERPEGSISTLTIQRTEQRDSAMYRCASSLTSRASADTQYFGPGTRLTVL.

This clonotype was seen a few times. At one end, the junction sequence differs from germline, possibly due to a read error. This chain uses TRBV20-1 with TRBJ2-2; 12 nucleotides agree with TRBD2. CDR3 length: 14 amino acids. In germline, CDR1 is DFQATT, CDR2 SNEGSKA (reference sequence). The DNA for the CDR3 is TGCAGTGCTAGGACTAGCGGGAGAATCGGGAAGCTGTTTTTT. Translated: CSARTSGRIGKLFF.

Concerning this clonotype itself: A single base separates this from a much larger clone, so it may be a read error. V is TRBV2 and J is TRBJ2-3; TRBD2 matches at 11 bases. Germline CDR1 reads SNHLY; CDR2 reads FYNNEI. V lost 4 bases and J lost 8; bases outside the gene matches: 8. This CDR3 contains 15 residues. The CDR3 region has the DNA TGTGCCAGCAGTGTCCAGGGACTAGCGGCAGGTACGCAGTATTTT. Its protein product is CASSVQGLAAGTQYF.

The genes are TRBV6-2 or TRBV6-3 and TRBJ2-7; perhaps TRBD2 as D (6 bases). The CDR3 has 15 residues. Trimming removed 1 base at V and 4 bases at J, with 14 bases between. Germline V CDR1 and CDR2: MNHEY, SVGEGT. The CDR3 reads CASSYYTGVTYEQYF. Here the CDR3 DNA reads TGTGCCAGCAGTTACTATACGGGAGTAACATACGAGCAGTACTTC.

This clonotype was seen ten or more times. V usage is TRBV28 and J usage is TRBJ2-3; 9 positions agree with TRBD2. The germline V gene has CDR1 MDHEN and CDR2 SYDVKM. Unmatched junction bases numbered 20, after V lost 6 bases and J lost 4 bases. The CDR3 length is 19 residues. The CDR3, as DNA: TGTGCCAGCAGCCGCCCGGGGCTAGCGGGGAGGGCTGTAGCAGATACGCAGTATTTT. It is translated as CASSRPGLAGRAVADTQYF.

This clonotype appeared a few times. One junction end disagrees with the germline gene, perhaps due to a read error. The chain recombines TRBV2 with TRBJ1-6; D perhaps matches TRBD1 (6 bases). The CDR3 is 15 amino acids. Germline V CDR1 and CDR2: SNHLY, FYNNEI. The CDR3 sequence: CASGETTGHNSPLHF. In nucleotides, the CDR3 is TGTGCCAGCGGTGAAACGACAGGACATAATTCACCCCTCCACTTT.

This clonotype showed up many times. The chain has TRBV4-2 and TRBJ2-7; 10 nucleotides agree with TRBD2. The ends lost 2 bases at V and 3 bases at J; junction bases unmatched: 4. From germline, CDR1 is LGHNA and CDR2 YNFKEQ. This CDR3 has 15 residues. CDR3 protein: CASSQPSGGIYEQYF. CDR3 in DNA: TGTGCCAGCAGCCAACCTAGCGGGGGTATCTACGAGCAGTACTTC.

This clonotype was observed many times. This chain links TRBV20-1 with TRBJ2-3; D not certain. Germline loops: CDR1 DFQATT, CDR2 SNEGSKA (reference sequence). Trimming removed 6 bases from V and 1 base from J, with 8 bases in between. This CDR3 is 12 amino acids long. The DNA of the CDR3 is TGCAGTGCGAGCCCGGGCACAGATACGCAGTATTTT. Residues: CSASPGTDTQYF.